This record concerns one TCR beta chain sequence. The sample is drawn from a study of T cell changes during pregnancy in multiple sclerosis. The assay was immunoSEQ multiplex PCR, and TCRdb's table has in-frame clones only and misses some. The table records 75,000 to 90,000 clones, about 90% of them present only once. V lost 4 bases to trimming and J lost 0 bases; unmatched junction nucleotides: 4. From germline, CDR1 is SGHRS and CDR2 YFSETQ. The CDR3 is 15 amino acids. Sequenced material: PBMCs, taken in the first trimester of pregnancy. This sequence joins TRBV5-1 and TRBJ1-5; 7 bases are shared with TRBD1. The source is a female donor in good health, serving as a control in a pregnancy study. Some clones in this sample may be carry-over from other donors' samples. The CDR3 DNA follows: TGCGCCAGCAGCCTACAGGGGAATAGCAATCAGCCCCAGCATTTT. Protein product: CASSLQGNSNQPQHF.